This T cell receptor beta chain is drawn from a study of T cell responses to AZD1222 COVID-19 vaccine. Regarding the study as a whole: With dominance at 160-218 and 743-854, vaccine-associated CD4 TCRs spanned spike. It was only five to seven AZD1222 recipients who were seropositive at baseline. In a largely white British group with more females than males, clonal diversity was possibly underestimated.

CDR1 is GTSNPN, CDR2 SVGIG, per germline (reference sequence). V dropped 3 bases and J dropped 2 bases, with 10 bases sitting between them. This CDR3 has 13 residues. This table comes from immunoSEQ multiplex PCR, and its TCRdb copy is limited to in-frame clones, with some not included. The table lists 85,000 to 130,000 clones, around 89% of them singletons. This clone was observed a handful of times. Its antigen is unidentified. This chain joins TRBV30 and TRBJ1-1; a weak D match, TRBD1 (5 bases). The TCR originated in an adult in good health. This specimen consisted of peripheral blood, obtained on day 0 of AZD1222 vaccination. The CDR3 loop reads CAWSATGNTEAFF. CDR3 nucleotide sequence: TGTGCCTGGAGCGCTACAGGTAACACTGAAGCTTTCTTT.